This entry concerns a single T cell receptor beta chain. These data come from a study of control samples from healthy donors and cancer patients. Some clones are missing from TCRdb's copy, which holds only in-frame ones; the method was immunoSEQ multiplex PCR. In the table there are around 140,000 clones, 92% of which are singletons. The source of this sequence is a woman aged 45-65 years in good health. The sample was blood.

The CDR3 DNA reads TGTGCCAGCAGCCTTGAGGCCGGCGCTGAAGCTTTCTTT. Encoded protein: CASSLEAGAEAFF. This chain connects TRBV7-9 to TRBJ1-1; D call uncertain. Germline V lookup: CDR1 SEHNR, CDR2 FQNEAQ (reference sequence). The CDR3 totals 13 residues. V was pared by 5 bases and J by 6 bases, with 13 bases between.